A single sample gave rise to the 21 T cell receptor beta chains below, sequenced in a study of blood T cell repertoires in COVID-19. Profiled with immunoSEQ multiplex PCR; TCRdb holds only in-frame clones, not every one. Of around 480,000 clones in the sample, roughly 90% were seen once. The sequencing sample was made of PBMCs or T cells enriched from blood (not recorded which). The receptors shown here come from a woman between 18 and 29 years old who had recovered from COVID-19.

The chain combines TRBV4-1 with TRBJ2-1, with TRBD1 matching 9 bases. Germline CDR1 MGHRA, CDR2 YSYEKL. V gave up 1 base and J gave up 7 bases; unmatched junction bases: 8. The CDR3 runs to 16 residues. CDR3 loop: CASSQGAVTGGNEQFF. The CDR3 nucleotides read TGCGCCAGCAGCCAAGGGGCCGTGACAGGGGGGAATGAGCAGTTCTTC.

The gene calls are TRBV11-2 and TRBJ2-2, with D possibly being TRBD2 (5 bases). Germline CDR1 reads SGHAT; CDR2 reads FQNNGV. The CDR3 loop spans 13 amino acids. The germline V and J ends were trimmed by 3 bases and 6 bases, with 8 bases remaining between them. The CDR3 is CASSFEEAGELFF. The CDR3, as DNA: TGTGCCAGCAGCTTCGAGGAGGCCGGGGAGCTGTTTTTT.

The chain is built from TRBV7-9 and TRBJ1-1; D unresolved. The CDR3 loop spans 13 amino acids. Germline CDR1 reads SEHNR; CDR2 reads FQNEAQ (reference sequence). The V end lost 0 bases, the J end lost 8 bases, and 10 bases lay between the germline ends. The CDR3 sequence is CASSLAEGLEAFF. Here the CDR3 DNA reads TGTGCCAGCAGCTTAGCGGAGGGTTTGGAAGCTTTCTTT.

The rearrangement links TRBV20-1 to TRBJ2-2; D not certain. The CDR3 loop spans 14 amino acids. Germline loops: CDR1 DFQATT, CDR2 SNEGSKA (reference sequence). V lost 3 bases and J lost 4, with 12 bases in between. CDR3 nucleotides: TGCAGTGCTAGTAGGCAGGTTAGCACCGGGGAGCTGTTTTTT. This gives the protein CSASRQVSTGELFF.

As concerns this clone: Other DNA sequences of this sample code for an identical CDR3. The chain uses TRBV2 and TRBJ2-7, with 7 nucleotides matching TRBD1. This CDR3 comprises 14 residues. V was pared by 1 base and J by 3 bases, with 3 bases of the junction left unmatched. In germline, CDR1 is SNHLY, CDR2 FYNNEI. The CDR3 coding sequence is TGTGCCAGCAGTGAAGACAGGGGTGGCTACGAGCAGTACTTC. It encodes CASSEDRGGYEQYF. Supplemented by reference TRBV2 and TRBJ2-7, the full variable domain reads EPEVTQTPSHQVTQMGQEVILRCVPISNHLYFYWYRQILGQKVEFLVSFYNNEISEKSEIFDDQFSVERPDGSNFTLKIRSTKLEDSAMYFCASSEDRGGYEQYFGPGTRLTVT.

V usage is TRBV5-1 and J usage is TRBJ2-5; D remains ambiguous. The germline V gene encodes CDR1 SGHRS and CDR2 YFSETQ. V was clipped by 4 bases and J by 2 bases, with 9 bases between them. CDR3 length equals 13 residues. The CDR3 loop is CASSEQIQETQYF. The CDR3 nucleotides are TGCGCCAGCAGCGAACAGATACAAGAGACCCAGTACTTC.

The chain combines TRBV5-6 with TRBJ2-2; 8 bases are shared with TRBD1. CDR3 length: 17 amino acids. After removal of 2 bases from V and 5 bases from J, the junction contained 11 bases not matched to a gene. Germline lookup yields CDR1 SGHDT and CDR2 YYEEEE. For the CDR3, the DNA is TGTGCCAGCAGCTTACTCTCCGACAGGGGTCGTACCGGGGAGCTGTTTTTT. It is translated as CASSLLSDRGRTGELFF.

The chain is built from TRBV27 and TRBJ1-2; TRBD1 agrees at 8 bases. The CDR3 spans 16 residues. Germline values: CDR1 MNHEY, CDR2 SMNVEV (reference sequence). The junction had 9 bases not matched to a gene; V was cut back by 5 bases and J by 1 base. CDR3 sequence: CASSPLGTGFNYGYTF. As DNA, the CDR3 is TGTGCCAGCAGTCCCCTCGGGACAGGTTTTAACTATGGCTACACCTTC.

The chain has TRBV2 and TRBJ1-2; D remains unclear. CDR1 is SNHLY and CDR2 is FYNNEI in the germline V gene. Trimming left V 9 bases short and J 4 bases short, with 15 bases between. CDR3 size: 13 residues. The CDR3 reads CARYHGGFYGYTF. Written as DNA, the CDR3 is TGTGCCAGATATCATGGCGGCTTCTATGGCTACACCTTC.

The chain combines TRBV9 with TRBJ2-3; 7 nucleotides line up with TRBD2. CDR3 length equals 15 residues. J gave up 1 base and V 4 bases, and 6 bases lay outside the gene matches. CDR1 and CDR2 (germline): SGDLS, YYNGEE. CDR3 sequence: CASSPGGWGTDTQYF. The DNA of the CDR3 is TGTGCCAGCAGCCCCGGGGGGTGGGGCACAGATACGCAGTATTTT.

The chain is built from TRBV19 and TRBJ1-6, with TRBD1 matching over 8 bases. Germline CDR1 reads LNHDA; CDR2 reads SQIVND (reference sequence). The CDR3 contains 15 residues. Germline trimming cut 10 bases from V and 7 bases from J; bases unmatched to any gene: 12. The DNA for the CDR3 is TGTGCCACTACACCGGAGGGACAGGAGAATTCACCCCTCCACTTT. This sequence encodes CATTPEGQENSPLHF.

The CDR3 DNA reads TGTGCCAGCAGCTTATCATCCCGGACTAGCATCTACAATGAGCAGTTCTTC. Protein product: CASSLSSRTSIYNEQFF. The chain carries TRBV7-2 and TRBJ2-1; 8 nucleotides line up with TRBD2. The CDR3 contains 17 residues. Germline lookup yields CDR1 SGHTA and CDR2 FQGNSA. V shed 2 bases, J shed 3 bases, and the junction held 9 bases outside the gene matches. The complete variable domain, with remaining parts taken from reference TRBV7-2 and TRBJ2-1, reads GAGVSQSPSNKVTEKGKDVELRCDPISGHTALYWYRQSLGQGLEFLIYFQGNSAPDKSGLPSDRFSAERTGGSVSTLTIQRTQQEDSAVYLCASSLSSRTSIYNEQFFGPGTRLTVL.

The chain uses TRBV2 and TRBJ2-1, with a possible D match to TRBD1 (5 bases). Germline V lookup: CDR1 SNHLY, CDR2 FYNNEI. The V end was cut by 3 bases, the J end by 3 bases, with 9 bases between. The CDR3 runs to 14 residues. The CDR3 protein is CASSDLDSYNEQFF. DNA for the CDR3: TGTGCCAGCAGTGACCTTGACAGCTACAATGAGCAGTTCTTC. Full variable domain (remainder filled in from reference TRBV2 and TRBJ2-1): EPEVTQTPSHQVTQMGQEVILRCVPISNHLYFYWYRQILGQKVEFLVSFYNNEISEKSEIFDDQFSVERPDGSNFTLKIRSTKLEDSAMYFCASSDLDSYNEQFFGPGTRLTVL.

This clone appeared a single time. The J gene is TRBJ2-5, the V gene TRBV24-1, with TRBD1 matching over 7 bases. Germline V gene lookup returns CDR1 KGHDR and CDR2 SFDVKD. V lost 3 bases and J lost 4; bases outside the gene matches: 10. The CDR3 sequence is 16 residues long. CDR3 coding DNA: TGTGCCACCAGTGATACCCGACAGGGCGGAGGAGAGACCCAGTACTTC. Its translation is CATSDTRQGGGETQYF.

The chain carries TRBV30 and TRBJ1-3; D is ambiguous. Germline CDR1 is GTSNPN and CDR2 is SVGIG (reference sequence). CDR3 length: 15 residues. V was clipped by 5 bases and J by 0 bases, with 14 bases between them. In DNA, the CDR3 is TGTGCCTGGGGGCCAGGCACCTTCTCTGGAAACACCATATATTTT. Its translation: CAWGPGTFSGNTIYF.

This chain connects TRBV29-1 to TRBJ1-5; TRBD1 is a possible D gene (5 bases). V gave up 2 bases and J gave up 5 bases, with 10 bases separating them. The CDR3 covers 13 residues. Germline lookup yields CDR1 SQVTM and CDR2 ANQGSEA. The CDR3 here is CSVEIGGDQPQHF. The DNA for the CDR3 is TGCAGCGTTGAAATCGGGGGAGATCAGCCCCAGCATTTT.

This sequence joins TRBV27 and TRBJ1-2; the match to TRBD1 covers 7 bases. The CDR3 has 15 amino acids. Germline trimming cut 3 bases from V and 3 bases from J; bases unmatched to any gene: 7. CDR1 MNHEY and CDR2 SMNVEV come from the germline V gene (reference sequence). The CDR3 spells CASSFSGGGYYGYTF. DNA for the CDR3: TGTGCCAGCAGTTTTTCAGGGGGTGGGTACTATGGCTACACCTTC.

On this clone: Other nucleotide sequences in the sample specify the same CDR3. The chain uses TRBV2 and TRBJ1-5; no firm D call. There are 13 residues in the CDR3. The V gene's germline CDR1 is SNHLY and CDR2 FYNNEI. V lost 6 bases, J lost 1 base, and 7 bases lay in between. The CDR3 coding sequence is TGTGCCAGCAGAGCGGACAGCAATCAGCCCCAGCATTTT. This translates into CASRADSNQPQHF.

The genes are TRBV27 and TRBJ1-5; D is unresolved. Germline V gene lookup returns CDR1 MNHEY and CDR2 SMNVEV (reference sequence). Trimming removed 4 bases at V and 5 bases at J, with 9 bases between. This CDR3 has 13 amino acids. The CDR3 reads CASSSQLYQPQHF. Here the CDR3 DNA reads TGTGCCAGCAGTTCCCAACTGTATCAGCCCCAGCATTTT.

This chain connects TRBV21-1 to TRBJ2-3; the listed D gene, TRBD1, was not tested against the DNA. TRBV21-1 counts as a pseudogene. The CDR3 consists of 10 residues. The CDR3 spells CASSLGQGYF. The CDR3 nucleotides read TGTGCCAGCAGCTTGGGACAGGGGTATTTT.

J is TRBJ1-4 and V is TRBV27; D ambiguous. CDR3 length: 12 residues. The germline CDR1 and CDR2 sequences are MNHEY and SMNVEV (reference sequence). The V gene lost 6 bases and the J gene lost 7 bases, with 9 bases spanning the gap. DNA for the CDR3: TGTGCCAGCAGGGGAGACGGTGAAAAACTGTTTTTT. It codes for CASRGDGEKLFF.